This TCR beta chain was observed in a study of shared clonotypes between healthy human individuals. Study at large: Each donor's CD8 memory used one plate, CD8 naive two, each CD4 subset three.

The germline CDR1 and CDR2 sequences are MNHEY and SVGAGI. Trimming removed 3 bases from V and 5 bases from J; junction bases left unmatched: 5. The CDR3 runs 15 residues. Libraries were prepared by immunoSEQ multiplex PCR; TCRdb keeps only in-frame clonotypes and omits some of them. The sample contains 550,000 to 750,000 clones, around 90% of which appear only once. Naive CD8 cells lacked CD45RO and underwent positive selection for CCR7, leaving out terminally differentiated effector memory CD45RA+ cells. In the case of this clone: Its antigen is still unknown.

The study, taken as a whole, reports: Naive subsets tended to show greater estimated richness than memory subsets. Enrolling few donors narrowed the genetic and exposure-history diversity that was represented. All-four-donor shared clonotypes had higher generation probabilities than non-shared clonotypes did.

The origin of this receptor is a man aged 25 to 45 in good health. The V and J genes are TRBV6-5 and TRBJ2-1, with 9 bases aligning to TRBD1. Specimen: naive CD8+ T cells sorted from blood. The CDR3 region has the DNA TGTGCCAGCAGTTATGGGACAGGGACGAACAATGAGCAGTTCTTC. This translates into CASSYGTGTNNEQFF.